This T cell receptor beta chain was sequenced for a study of blood T cell repertoires in COVID-19. Authors' data handling: Reference gene primer amplification in the assay estimated nucleated cell counts. Here immunoSEQ multiplex PCR was the method, and the copy in TCRdb shows in-frame clones only, minus some. V and J calls and clone size come straight from that table; D and trimming were deduced from the DNA. The table has roughly 250,000 clones, approximately 85% seen once. The ends lost 5 bases at V and 0 bases at J; junction bases unmatched: 8. Germline V gene data show CDR1 as LNHDA and CDR2 as SQIVND (reference sequence). The CDR3 is 17 amino acids.

The sequence came from a human donor with COVID-19, enrolled during active disease. The donor label of this sample is uncertain. The rearrangement joins TRBV19 to TRBJ1-5; TRBD1 aligns across 9 bases. The sequenced sample consisted of peripheral blood. The CDR3 DNA sequence: TGTGCCAGTAGTCCCCGAGGACAGGGGTATAGCAATCAGCCCCAGCATTTT. Translating it yields CASSPRGQGYSNQPQHF.